The source of this TCR beta chain is a study of shared clonotypes between healthy human individuals. Study-level findings and limits: Naive subsets generally had larger estimated richness than memory subsets.

Germline assignment: CDR1 LNHDA and CDR2 SQIVND (reference sequence). This CDR3 has 17 amino acids. V gave up 7 bases and J gave up 4 bases; unmatched junction bases: 15. Over several immunoSEQ plates, each subset's genomic DNA was distributed in even portions. Profiling relied on immunoSEQ multiplex PCR, and the TCRdb table lists in-frame clones only, not all of them. The table lists under 1,100,000 clones, approximately 80% of them singletons, with roughly 0.57% in the top ten. A remark on this clone: Antigen: not known.

The TCR comes from a man aged 18 to 30 in good health. Some clones in this sample may be carry-over from other donors' samples. Sequenced: memory CD4+ T cells from PBMCs. The sample's subset: CD45RA-negative fraction. The chain carries TRBV19 and TRBJ1-3, with 8 bases matching TRBD1. The CDR3 loop is CASTLGQGRLYGNTIYF. CDR3 DNA sequence: TGTGCCAGTACCCTCGGACAGGGACGACTGTACGGAAACACCATATATTTT.